The clone carrying this T cell receptor (beta chain) was counted between two and nine times. Its cognate antigen is unknown. Clones were read by immunoSEQ multiplex PCR, and TCRdb kept only the in-frame ones, dropping some. The sample holds about 770,000 clones, 55% to 75% seen once. This entry comes from a study of shared clonotypes between healthy human individuals. Between the trimmed V and J ends, which lost 5 bases and 6 bases, there was a span of 14 bases. From germline, CDR1 is SNHLY and CDR2 FYNNEI. This CDR3 spans 13 amino acids. Whole-study findings and limits: Despite large depth, rarefaction showed incomplete sorted-subset sequencing. Clonotypes shared by all four sorted-subset donors had higher generation probabilities than non-shared clonotypes.

CD45RA-negative memory and CD45RA+ naive subsets were split from the CD4+ cells. This TCR derives from a woman in her 30s in good health. This chain connects TRBV2 to TRBJ2-7; D call uncertain. The sequenced sample consisted of memory CD4+ T cells sorted from blood. The subset here: CD45RA-negative fraction. The CDR3 reads CASSLDREVEQYF. The CDR3 DNA reads as TGTGCCAGCAGTTTAGACCGAGAGGTCGAGCAGTACTTC.